This T cell receptor (beta chain) came from a study of blood T cells in healthy people across ages. For the second PCR, which ran for 7 to 11 cycles, a sample-barcoded 5' primer and a J-beta primer mix were used. A minimum of 2.5 million CDR3-containing paired-end reads was obtained for each sample. Via MiXCR, TCRdb re-called the 5' RACE reads, giving one row per CDR3 protein. This table has around 820,000 distinct CDR3 sequences, about 25% appearing once. Only a few counts were recorded for this clonotype. CDR3 length: 17 residues. The germline CDR1 and CDR2 sequences are LGHNA and YSLEER. V shed 2 bases, J shed 0 bases, and the junction held 3 bases outside the gene matches. These data are also associated with another study on T cells of mothers and their children.

The sequence derives from a boy younger than 18 in good health. The J gene is TRBJ2-1, the V gene TRBV4-3; 11 bases map to TRBD1. Sample: blood. The CDR3 region is CASSQTGTGGSYNEQFF. CDR3 nucleotide sequence: TGCGCCAGCAGCCAAACCGGGACAGGGGGCTCCTACAATGAGCAGTTCTTC.